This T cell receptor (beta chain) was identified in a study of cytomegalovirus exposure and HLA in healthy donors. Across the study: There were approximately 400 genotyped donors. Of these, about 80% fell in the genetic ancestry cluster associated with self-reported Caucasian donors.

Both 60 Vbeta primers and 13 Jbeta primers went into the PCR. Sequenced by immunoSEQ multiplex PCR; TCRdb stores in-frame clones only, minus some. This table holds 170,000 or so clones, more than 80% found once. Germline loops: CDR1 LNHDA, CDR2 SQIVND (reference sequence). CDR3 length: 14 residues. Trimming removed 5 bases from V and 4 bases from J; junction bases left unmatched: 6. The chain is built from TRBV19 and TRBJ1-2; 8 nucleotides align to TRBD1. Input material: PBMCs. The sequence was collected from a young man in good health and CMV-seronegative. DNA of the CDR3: TGTGCCAGTAGTCCAGGGGGCGCGGGCTATGGCTACACCTTC. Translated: CASSPGGAGYGYTF.